This TCR beta chain was identified in a study of T cells after yellow fever vaccination. Overall study findings and caveats: CD4 and CD8 compartments shared a small share of clonotypes, likely from convergent recombination.

TCRdb re-called the 5' RACE reads through MiXCR, storing one row per CDR3 protein. The data hold hundreds of thousands of distinct CDR3 sequences, with around 12% observed a single time. With regard to this clonotype: What it binds is not known.

CDR1 and CDR2 (germline): MNHEY, SMNVEV (reference sequence). The J segment lost 5 bases and the V segment lost 2 bases, leaving 5 bases of the junction unmatched. The CDR3 has 14 residues. The sample was CD4+ T cells sorted from PBMCs, taken 15 days after the yellow fever booster vaccination. The TCR sequence derives from a man aged 18 to 29 who received the YFV17D yellow fever vaccine. The chain combines TRBV27 with TRBJ1-1; 7 bases are shared with TRBD1. The CDR3 DNA sequence: TGTGCCAGCAGTTTAGACAGGGCGGTTACTGAAGCTTTCTTT. Encoded protein: CASSLDRAVTEAFF.